These 22 T cell receptor beta chains share one sample of origin, sequenced in a study of T cell responses to AZD1222 COVID-19 vaccine. The repertoire was sequenced with immunoSEQ multiplex PCR; TCRdb's copy has only in-frame clones and lacks some. The sample holds tens of thousands of clones; about three quarters are singletons and the top ten take roughly 6.6%. The starting material was peripheral blood, obtained on day 0 of AZD1222 vaccination. The receptors originated from an adult in good health.

The chain uses TRBV12-3 or TRBV12-4 and TRBJ2-5; unclear D gene. The CDR3 length is 13 residues. V lost 2 bases and J lost 5, with 9 bases in between. The CDR3 bases are TGTGCCAGCAGTTTACGCCATCTCGAGACCCAGTACTTC. This codes for CASSLRHLETQYF.

The V call is TRBV6-5, the J call TRBJ1-4, with no clear D. The CDR3 extends over 16 amino acids. V dropped 0 bases and J dropped 2 bases, with 10 bases sitting between them. Germline V CDR1 and CDR2: MNHEY, SVGAGI. The chain's CDR3 is CASSYSGIGTNEKLFF. The CDR3 DNA sequence: TGTGCCAGCAGTTACTCGGGCATAGGGACTAATGAAAAACTGTTTTTT.

The CDR3 DNA is TGTGCCAGCAGTTTAGGGGGGGAGTCACCCCTCCACTTT. Amino acid sequence: CASSLGGESPLHF. The V gene is TRBV12-3 or TRBV12-4, the J gene TRBJ1-6; a weak D match, TRBD1 (5 bases). With 1 base removed from V and 10 bases from J, the gap between germline ends came to 8 bases. The CDR3 is 13 residues long.

This clone was picked up a small number of times. This rearrangement joins TRBV28 to TRBJ2-2; D is possibly TRBD1 or TRBD2 (5 bases each). The CDR3 covers 16 residues. V lost 4 bases to trimming and J lost 1 base, with 13 bases between them. In germline, CDR1 is MDHEN, CDR2 SYDVKM. CDR3 sequence reads: CASSSTGTQNTGELFF. The DNA of the CDR3 is TGTGCCAGCAGTTCAACCGGGACCCAGAACACCGGGGAGCTGTTTTTT.

The chain combines TRBV19 with TRBJ1-2; the match to TRBD1 covers 9 bases. This CDR3 has 16 residues. V trimming: 5 bases; J trimming: 5 bases; junction bases outside the gene matches: 12. Germline CDR1 and CDR2: LNHDA and SQIVND (reference sequence). The CDR3 loop is CASSPRRDRVEYGYTF. For the CDR3, the DNA is TGTGCCAGTAGTCCGCGCCGGGACAGGGTTGAATATGGCTACACCTTC. The complete variable domain, with remaining parts taken from reference TRBV19 and TRBJ1-2, reads DGGITQSPKYLFRKEGQNVTLSCEQNLNHDAMYWYRQDPGQGLRLIYYSQIVNDFQKGDIAEGYSVSREKKESFPLTVTSAQKNPTAFYLCASSPRRDRVEYGYTFGSGTRLTVV.

This clone was detected only once. V usage is TRBV27 and J usage is TRBJ2-2; D unresolved. Germline V gene sequence: CDR1 MNHEY, CDR2 SMNVEV (reference sequence). CDR3 size: 16 residues. Trimming stripped 0 bases from V and 3 bases from J, with 11 bases between. The chain's CDR3 is CASSLSGSRYTGELFF. In DNA, the CDR3 is TGTGCCAGCAGTTTATCTGGCTCACGGTACACCGGGGAGCTGTTTTTT.

The rearrangement links TRBV5-1 to TRBJ2-1; tentative D call: TRBD1 (5 bases). This CDR3 is built from 14 residues. The V end lost 0 bases, the J end lost 9 bases, and 13 bases lay between the germline ends. Germline values: CDR1 SGHRS, CDR2 YFSETQ. Here the CDR3 reads CASSLAVREGEQFF. The CDR3 bases are TGCGCCAGCAGCTTGGCCGTCAGGGAAGGTGAGCAGTTCTTC.

The chain is built from TRBV19 and TRBJ1-6; 7 bases line up with TRBD1. This CDR3 is built from 15 residues. V trimming: 5 bases; J trimming: 10 bases; junction bases outside the gene matches: 11. Germline V lookup: CDR1 LNHDA, CDR2 SQIVND (reference sequence). The CDR3 sequence is CASSAAGQAGSPLHF. The DNA of the CDR3 is TGTGCCAGTAGTGCAGCCGGACAGGCGGGCTCACCCCTCCACTTT.

This rearrangement joins TRBV5-1 to TRBJ2-5, with a weak D call TRBD2 (5 bases). The CDR3 is 13 amino acids. In germline, CDR1 is SGHRS, CDR2 YFSETQ. V gave up 4 bases and J gave up 4 bases, with 11 bases separating them. The CDR3 loop reads CASSEPGGETQYF. In nucleotides, the CDR3 is TGCGCCAGCAGCGAGCCCGGAGGAGAGACCCAGTACTTC. Drawing the rest from reference TRBV5-1 and TRBJ2-5, the complete variable domain is KAGVTQTPRYLIKTRGQQVTLSCSPISGHRSVSWYQQTPGQGLQFLFEYFSETQRNKGNFPGRFSGRQFSNSRSEMNVSTLELGDSALYLCASSEPGGETQYFGPGTRLLVL.

This clone has only one observation. The gene calls are TRBV7-2 and TRBJ2-1; no clear D gene. CDR3 length: 15 amino acids. The germline V gene encodes CDR1 SGHTA and CDR2 FQGNSA. V was clipped by 1 base and J by 7 bases, with 14 bases between them. This CDR3 is CASSLVWQSLNEQFF. DNA for the CDR3: TGTGCCAGCAGCTTAGTTTGGCAGTCACTTAATGAGCAGTTCTTC.

About this clone itself: Relative to the germline gene, one junction end is altered; a read error may explain this. The CDR3 sequence: CASSLGLYNKQFF. CDR3 coding DNA: TGTGCCAGCAGTCTAGGACTTTACAATAAGCAGTTCTTC. The V gene is TRBV2, the J gene TRBJ2-1; tentatively, D is TRBD2 (5 bases). Per the germline V gene, CDR1 is SNHLY and CDR2 is FYNNEI. The CDR3 extends over 13 amino acids.

CDR3 loop: CASSFMDRRRRPNYGYTF. CDR3 coding DNA: TGTGCCAGCAGCTTCATGGACAGGCGTCGCAGGCCGAACTATGGCTACACCTTC. J is TRBJ1-2 and V is TRBV5-8; TRBD1 agrees at 7 bases. Trimming took 2 bases from V and 2 from J; bases not matched to a gene: 15. The V gene's germline CDR1 is SGHTS and CDR2 YDEGEE. The CDR3 has 18 residues.

This clone was observed once. This chain links TRBV27 with TRBJ2-2; D call uncertain. CDR3 size: 13 residues. Germline V gene lookup returns CDR1 MNHEY and CDR2 SMNVEV (reference sequence). V lost 6 bases and J lost 7, with 12 bases in between. CDR3 region: CASRYSNFGELFF. DNA for the CDR3: TGTGCCAGCAGATACTCCAATTTCGGGGAGCTGTTTTTT.

This sequence joins TRBV6-5 and TRBJ1-1; 7 bases are a match to TRBD1. From germline, CDR1 is MNHEY and CDR2 SVGAGI. V gave up 6 bases and J gave up 8 bases; unmatched junction bases: 9. This CDR3 has 13 residues. The CDR3 spells CASSKTRGAEAFF. The DNA of the CDR3 is TGTGCCAGCAGCAAGACCAGGGGGGCCGAAGCTTTCTTT.

The chain combines TRBV29-1 with TRBJ1-2; D gene uncertain. Per the germline V gene, CDR1 is SQVTM and CDR2 is ANQGSEA. V lost 2 bases and J lost 4, with 11 bases in between. This CDR3 is 13 amino acids long. CDR3 amino acids: CSVESLKIYGYTF. The DNA for the CDR3 is TGCAGCGTTGAATCGTTGAAAATCTATGGCTACACCTTC.

This chain uses TRBV5-1 with TRBJ1-1, with D maybe TRBD1 (5 bases). Trimming cost V 0 bases and J 6 bases, with 9 bases left between them. CDR3 length: 13 residues. Looked up from germline, CDR1 is SGHRS and CDR2 is YFSETQ. CDR3 coding DNA: TGCGCCAGCAGCTTGGAAGGGGTCGCTGAAGCTTTCTTT. Encoded protein: CASSLEGVAEAFF.

This clone was detected only a few times. This rearrangement joins TRBV15 to TRBJ1-1; D call uncertain. V lost 0 bases and J 0 bases, leaving 8 bases between the germline ends. CDR1 LNHNV and CDR2 YYDKDF come from the germline V gene (reference sequence). The CDR3 runs 15 residues. The CDR3 bases are TGTGCCACCAGCAGAGAAGGATACATGAACACTGAAGCTTTCTTT. It yields the protein CATSREGYMNTEAFF.

This clone was observed a single time. The V and J genes are TRBV18 and TRBJ2-3; 10 nucleotides match TRBD2. This CDR3 comprises 15 residues. V was pared by 4 bases and J by 1 base, with 2 bases of the junction left unmatched. Germline CDR1 and CDR2: KGHSH and LQKENI. The CDR3 spells CASSLGLAGTDTQYF. CDR3 nucleotides: TGTGCCAGCTCACTAGGACTAGCGGGCACAGATACGCAGTATTTT.

The genes are TRBV6-6 and TRBJ2-2, with D possibly being TRBD2 (5 bases). Between the trimmed V and J ends, which lost 3 bases and 5 bases, there was a span of 7 bases. The CDR3 totals 13 residues. Germline V CDR1 and CDR2: MNHNY, SVGAGI (reference sequence). CDR3: CASSYAGTGELFF. CDR3 in DNA: TGTGCCAGCAGTTATGCGGGTACCGGGGAGCTGTTTTTT.

V and J are TRBV18 and TRBJ1-4; no clear D. V lost 3 bases to trimming and J lost 8 bases, with 7 bases between them. The CDR3 is made up of 12 amino acids. CDR1 and CDR2 from the germline V gene are KGHSH and LQKENI. The CDR3 DNA reads TGTGCCAGCTCACCGTCGTTAGAAAAACTGTTTTTT. Translation gives CASSPSLEKLFF.

This clone was seen a few times. The chain uses TRBV6-6 and TRBJ1-1; TRBD1 agrees at 8 bases. The trim removed 5 bases at V and 5 bases at J, leaving 10 bases unmatched. CDR3 length: 15 amino acids. Germline CDR1 is MNHNY and CDR2 is SVGAGI (reference sequence). The CDR3 DNA is TGTGCCAGCAGTACAGGGGGGCCAGCTGGAACTGAAGCTTTCTTT. Its protein is CASSTGGPAGTEAFF.

The V gene is TRBV30, the J gene TRBJ1-3; D remains unclear. Trimming shortened V by 6 bases and J by 4 bases, and 7 bases separated the two germline ends. This CDR3 has 11 residues. Germline assignment: CDR1 GTSNPN and CDR2 SVGIG (reference sequence). The CDR3, as DNA: TGTGCCTGCTTCCGCGGAAACACCATATATTTT. It specifies CACFRGNTIYF.